This is a list of T cell receptor beta chains from one sample in a study of identical twins. TCRdb reanalysed the 5' RACE reads using MiXCR and keeps one entry per CDR3 protein. The data show 450,000 to 650,000 distinct CDR3 sequences, 15% seen once. The data were also submitted as part of a second study, on yellow fever vaccine responses in identical twins.

Material: CD4+ T cells sorted from blood. The source of these receptors is a woman younger than 35 in good health. CDR3s include the opening cysteine and the closing phenylalanine or tryptophan. The order of the fields is V gene, J gene, D gene, clone size, CDR3 length, CDR3 protein, CDR3 DNA. The D gene is left open where the match is weak. Clone size appears in some rows only: once, few, many, or a class for an expanded clone.

v_call: TRBV12-3/TRBV12-4; j_call: TRBJ2-1; d_call: NA; clone_size: NA; cdr3_length: 12; cdr3_aa: CASSLGDLIQFF; cdr3_nt: TGTGCCAGCAGTTTAGGGGACTTAATACAGTTCTTC
v_call: TRBV5-1; j_call: TRBJ2-1; d_call: NA; clone_size: many; cdr3_length: 15; cdr3_aa: CASSPTQPLFNEQFF; cdr3_nt: TGCGCCAGCAGCCCGACCCAACCCCTTTTTAATGAGCAGTTCTTC
v_call: TRBV5-1; j_call: TRBJ1-1; d_call: TRBD1; clone_size: few; cdr3_length: 15; cdr3_aa: CASSLEGQLNTEAFF; cdr3_nt: TGCGCCAGCAGCTTGGAGGGACAGCTGAACACTGAAGCTTTCTTT
v_call: TRBV5-1; j_call: TRBJ2-1; d_call: TRBD2; clone_size: few; cdr3_length: 16; cdr3_aa: CASSRGTSGRVDEQFF; cdr3_nt: TGCGCCAGCAGCCGCGGGACTAGCGGGAGAGTCGATGAGCAGTTCTTC
v_call: TRBV21-1; j_call: TRBJ2-1; d_call: NA; clone_size: many; cdr3_length: 17; cdr3_aa: CASSKGGLAGGSNEQFF; cdr3_nt: TGTGCCAGCAGCAAAGGGGGCCTAGCGGGGGGAAGTAATGAGCAGTTCTTC
v_call: TRBV25-1; j_call: TRBJ1-6; d_call: NA; clone_size: few; cdr3_length: 13; cdr3_aa: CASSDIRNSPLHF; cdr3_nt: TGTGCCAGCAGTGATATAAGAAATTCACCCCTCCACTTT
v_call: TRBV6-1; j_call: TRBJ2-3; d_call: NA; clone_size: few; cdr3_length: 15; cdr3_aa: CASSPLAGARDTQYF; cdr3_nt: TGTGCCAGCAGTCCTCTGGCGGGGGCGAGGGATACGCAGTATTTT
v_call: TRBV7-9; j_call: TRBJ2-7; d_call: TRBD1; clone_size: once; cdr3_length: 17; cdr3_aa: CASSSRTGGPTDYEQYF; cdr3_nt: TGTGCCAGCAGCTCGAGGACAGGGGGCCCGACGGACTACGAGCAGTACTTC
v_call: TRBV20-1; j_call: TRBJ2-4; d_call: NA; clone_size: NA; cdr3_length: 15; cdr3_aa: CSASPPAVAKNIQYF; cdr3_nt: TGCAGTGCTAGTCCCCCAGCCGTAGCCAAAAACATTCAGTACTTC
v_call: TRBV11-2; j_call: TRBJ2-2; d_call: TRBD2; clone_size: NA; cdr3_length: 17; cdr3_aa: CASSSMGLAGFTGELFF; cdr3_nt: TGTGCCAGCAGCTCCATGGGACTAGCGGGGTTCACCGGGGAGCTGTTTTTT
v_call: TRBV19; j_call: TRBJ1-5; d_call: NA; clone_size: NA; cdr3_length: 14; cdr3_aa: CASSIGQPNQPQHF; cdr3_nt: TGTGCCAGTAGTATAGGACAACCTAATCAGCCCCAGCATTTT
v_call: TRBV7-9; j_call: TRBJ2-3; d_call: NA; clone_size: NA; cdr3_length: 14; cdr3_aa: CASSPHHGTDTQYF; cdr3_nt: TGTGCCAGCAGCCCCCATCACGGGACAGATACGCAGTATTTT
v_call: TRBV12-3/TRBV12-4; j_call: TRBJ1-5; d_call: NA; clone_size: few; cdr3_length: 14; cdr3_aa: CASSFSNSNQPQHF; cdr3_nt: TGTGCCAGCAGTTTTAGTAATAGCAATCAGCCCCAGCATTTT
v_call: TRBV20-1; j_call: TRBJ2-3; d_call: NA; clone_size: NA; cdr3_length: 14; cdr3_aa: CSFGSNRAPDTQYF; cdr3_nt: TGCAGTTTCGGATCGAACAGGGCCCCAGATACGCAGTATTTT
v_call: TRBV12-3/TRBV12-4; j_call: TRBJ1-5; d_call: NA; clone_size: many; cdr3_length: 12; cdr3_aa: CASRFSNQPQHF; cdr3_nt: TGTGCCAGCAGGTTTTCAAATCAGCCCCAGCATTTT
v_call: TRBV20-1; j_call: TRBJ2-5; d_call: NA; clone_size: few; cdr3_length: 15; cdr3_aa: CSARDSGTHQETQYF; cdr3_nt: TGCAGTGCTAGAGACTCCGGGACGCACCAAGAGACCCAGTACTTC
v_call: TRBV9; j_call: TRBJ2-4; d_call: TRBD1; clone_size: NA; cdr3_length: 16; cdr3_aa: CASSADRAGAGNIQYF; cdr3_nt: TGTGCCAGCAGCGCAGACAGGGCGGGCGCAGGAAACATTCAGTACTTC
v_call: TRBV5-1; j_call: TRBJ2-3; d_call: NA; clone_size: NA; cdr3_length: 15; cdr3_aa: CASSLARTKTDTQYF; cdr3_nt: TGCGCCAGCAGCTTGGCCAGGACTAAAACAGATACGCAGTATTTT
v_call: TRBV12-3/TRBV12-4; j_call: TRBJ1-4; d_call: NA; clone_size: few; cdr3_length: 16; cdr3_aa: CASSLLGWQGGEKLFF; cdr3_nt: TGTGCCAGCAGTTTACTGGGTTGGCAGGGTGGTGAAAAACTGTTTTTT
v_call: TRBV28; j_call: TRBJ1-1; d_call: NA; clone_size: NA; cdr3_length: 11; cdr3_aa: CASSSYIEAFF; cdr3_nt: TGTGCCAGCAGTTCTTATATAGAAGCTTTCTTT
v_call: TRBV27; j_call: TRBJ1-3; d_call: NA; clone_size: NA; cdr3_length: 14; cdr3_aa: CASSRDFSGNTIYF; cdr3_nt: TGTGCCAGCAGTCGGGACTTCTCTGGAAACACCATATATTTT
v_call: TRBV12-3/TRBV12-4; j_call: TRBJ1-4; d_call: TRBD1; clone_size: many; cdr3_length: 17; cdr3_aa: CASRPAFGGTVNEKLFF; cdr3_nt: TGTGCCAGCCGACCGGCCTTCGGGGGGACAGTTAATGAAAAACTGTTTTTT
v_call: TRBV4-1; j_call: TRBJ2-5; d_call: TRBD2; clone_size: few; cdr3_length: 16; cdr3_aa: CASSPRWTSGQETQYF; cdr3_nt: TGCGCCAGCAGCCCCCGCTGGACTAGCGGCCAAGAGACCCAGTACTTC
v_call: TRBV3-1; j_call: TRBJ2-5; d_call: TRBD2; clone_size: NA; cdr3_length: 17; cdr3_aa: CASSQGSLAGSGETQYF; cdr3_nt: TGTGCCAGCAGCCAAGGATCGCTAGCGGGTTCTGGTGAGACCCAGTACTTC
v_call: TRBV13; j_call: TRBJ1-2; d_call: TRBD1; clone_size: NA; cdr3_length: 14; cdr3_aa: CASSRNRGLSGYTF; cdr3_nt: TGTGCCAGCAGCAGAAACAGGGGGCTGAGCGGCTACACCTTC
v_call: TRBV12-3/TRBV12-4; j_call: TRBJ1-1; d_call: NA; clone_size: few; cdr3_length: 12; cdr3_aa: CASRAFPGEAFF; cdr3_nt: TGTGCCAGCAGAGCCTTTCCGGGTGAAGCTTTCTTT
v_call: TRBV24-1; j_call: TRBJ2-3; d_call: TRBD2; clone_size: NA; cdr3_length: 15; cdr3_aa: CATRGLAETTDTQYF; cdr3_nt: TGTGCCACCAGGGGACTAGCGGAGACCACAGATACGCAGTATTTT
v_call: TRBV29-1; j_call: TRBJ1-4; d_call: NA; clone_size: few; cdr3_length: 11; cdr3_aa: CSGMINEKLFF; cdr3_nt: TGCAGCGGAATGATTAATGAAAAACTGTTTTTT
v_call: TRBV29-1; j_call: TRBJ2-3; d_call: TRBD2; clone_size: many; cdr3_length: 16; cdr3_aa: CSVAPSGRAGTDTQYF; cdr3_nt: TGCAGCGTTGCTCCTAGCGGGAGGGCCGGTACAGATACGCAGTATTTT
v_call: TRBV6-1; j_call: TRBJ2-5; d_call: TRBD1; clone_size: NA; cdr3_length: 15; cdr3_aa: CASSRPPTGEETQYF; cdr3_nt: TGTGCCAGCAGTCGACCCCCGACAGGGGAAGAGACCCAGTACTTC
v_call: TRBV7-2; j_call: TRBJ2-5; d_call: NA; clone_size: NA; cdr3_length: 13; cdr3_aa: CASSSGAQETQYF; cdr3_nt: TGTGCCAGCAGCTCGGGGGCCCAAGAGACCCAGTACTTC
v_call: TRBV12-3/TRBV12-4; j_call: TRBJ1-1; d_call: NA; clone_size: many; cdr3_length: 14; cdr3_aa: CASSPRQGNTEAFF; cdr3_nt: TGCGCCAGCAGCCCGAGGCAGGGGAACACTGAAGCTTTCTTT
v_call: TRBV5-1; j_call: TRBJ2-1; d_call: NA; clone_size: few; cdr3_length: 17; cdr3_aa: CASSPQALARTYNEQFF; cdr3_nt: TGCGCCAGCAGCCCACAGGCCCTAGCGAGGACCTACAATGAGCAGTTCTTC
v_call: TRBV3-1; j_call: TRBJ2-1; d_call: NA; clone_size: NA; cdr3_length: 15; cdr3_aa: CASSQGRTFYNEQFF; cdr3_nt: TGTGCCAGCAGCCAAGGCAGGACTTTTTACAATGAGCAGTTCTTC
v_call: TRBV29-1; j_call: TRBJ2-7; d_call: NA; clone_size: NA; cdr3_length: 12; cdr3_aa: CSAGTPALGQYF; cdr3_nt: TGCAGCGCCGGGACACCCGCCCTCGGGCAGTACTTC
v_call: TRBV11-2; j_call: TRBJ2-3; d_call: TRBD1; clone_size: NA; cdr3_length: 12; cdr3_aa: CASSLVGTGEYF; cdr3_nt: TGTGCCAGCAGCTTAGTAGGGACAGGGGAGTATTTT
v_call: TRBV24-1; j_call: TRBJ2-1; d_call: NA; clone_size: few; cdr3_length: 13; cdr3_aa: CATSDRQLGEQFF; cdr3_nt: TGTGCCACCAGTGACCGGCAGCTTGGGGAGCAGTTCTTC
v_call: TRBV12-3/TRBV12-4; j_call: TRBJ1-1; d_call: NA; clone_size: few; cdr3_length: 15; cdr3_aa: CASSLKGAGNTEAFF; cdr3_nt: TGTGCCAGCAGTTTAAAAGGGGCAGGGAACACTGAAGCTTTCTTT
v_call: TRBV11-2; j_call: TRBJ2-3; d_call: NA; clone_size: NA; cdr3_length: 12; cdr3_aa: CASSASRDMQYF; cdr3_nt: TGTGCCAGCAGCGCTAGTAGAGATATGCAGTATTTT
v_call: TRBV7-2; j_call: TRBJ2-5; d_call: TRBD1; clone_size: NA; cdr3_length: 17; cdr3_aa: CASSSTPGQGAGETQYF; cdr3_nt: TGTGCCAGCAGCTCAACTCCGGGACAGGGGGCCGGGGAGACCCAGTACTTC
v_call: TRBV5-1; j_call: TRBJ2-2; d_call: NA; clone_size: many; cdr3_length: 14; cdr3_aa: CASSPGLNTGELFF; cdr3_nt: TGTGCCAGCAGCCCGGGTTTAAACACCGGGGAGCTGTTTTTT
v_call: TRBV29-1; j_call: TRBJ2-7; d_call: NA; clone_size: few; cdr3_length: 11; cdr3_aa: CSVRWSYEQYF; cdr3_nt: TGCAGCGTCCGTTGGTCCTACGAGCAGTACTTC
v_call: TRBV5-1; j_call: TRBJ2-2; d_call: TRBD2; clone_size: few; cdr3_length: 19; cdr3_aa: CASSPRTSGFRTDTGELFF; cdr3_nt: TGCGCCAGCAGCCCCCGAACTAGCGGGTTCCGTACGGACACCGGGGAGCTGTTTTTT
v_call: TRBV10-3; j_call: TRBJ1-5; d_call: NA; clone_size: many; cdr3_length: 13; cdr3_aa: CAISESSIQPQHF; cdr3_nt: TGTGCCATCAGTGAGTCGTCAATTCAGCCCCAGCATTTT
v_call: TRBV12-3/TRBV12-4; j_call: TRBJ2-3; d_call: TRBD1; clone_size: NA; cdr3_length: 18; cdr3_aa: CAICPGRDRGSGADTQYF; cdr3_nt: TGTGCCATCTGCCCTGGACGAGACAGGGGCAGTGGGGCAGATACGCAGTATTTT
v_call: TRBV25-1; j_call: TRBJ2-5; d_call: NA; clone_size: few; cdr3_length: 15; cdr3_aa: CASSEPGPSRETQYF; cdr3_nt: TGTGCCAGCAGTGAACCCGGACCCTCACGGGAGACCCAGTACTTC
v_call: TRBV15; j_call: TRBJ2-1; d_call: TRBD2; clone_size: many; cdr3_length: 19; cdr3_aa: CATKPGTSGRTLSYNEQFF; cdr3_nt: TGTGCCACCAAACCCGGGACTAGCGGGAGGACGCTCTCCTACAATGAGCAGTTCTTC
v_call: TRBV7-2; j_call: TRBJ2-7; d_call: NA; clone_size: few; cdr3_length: 14; cdr3_aa: CASSLVSGDHEQYF; cdr3_nt: TGTGCCAGCAGCTTAGTCTCTGGGGACCACGAGCAGTACTTC
v_call: TRBV27; j_call: TRBJ2-7; d_call: NA; clone_size: NA; cdr3_length: 15; cdr3_aa: CASSPWDSTVVEQYF; cdr3_nt: TGTGCCAGCAGTCCGTGGGACTCAACCGTGGTTGAGCAGTACTTC
v_call: TRBV20-1; j_call: TRBJ2-1; d_call: TRBD2; clone_size: NA; cdr3_length: 16; cdr3_aa: CSARDGTRVFYNEQFF; cdr3_nt: TGCAGTGCTAGAGACGGGACTAGGGTATTTTACAATGAGCAGTTCTTC
v_call: TRBV12-3/TRBV12-4; j_call: TRBJ2-1; d_call: TRBD1; clone_size: NA; cdr3_length: 14; cdr3_aa: CASSGDSVYNEQFF; cdr3_nt: TGTGCCAGCAGTGGGGACAGTGTCTACAATGAGCAGTTCTTC
v_call: TRBV29-1; j_call: TRBJ2-1; d_call: NA; clone_size: many; cdr3_length: 15; cdr3_aa: CSVDQAPDSSNEQFF; cdr3_nt: TGCAGCGTTGACCAGGCCCCCGACAGTTCCAATGAGCAGTTCTTC
v_call: TRBV20-1; j_call: TRBJ2-1; d_call: TRBD1; clone_size: many; cdr3_length: 14; cdr3_aa: CSAMGQHSYNEQFF; cdr3_nt: TGCAGTGCGATGGGACAGCACTCCTACAATGAGCAGTTCTTC
v_call: TRBV28; j_call: TRBJ2-7; d_call: NA; clone_size: NA; cdr3_length: 15; cdr3_aa: CASSLQARDKYEQYF; cdr3_nt: TGTGCCAGCAGTTTACAGGCCAGGGACAAATACGAGCAGTACTTC